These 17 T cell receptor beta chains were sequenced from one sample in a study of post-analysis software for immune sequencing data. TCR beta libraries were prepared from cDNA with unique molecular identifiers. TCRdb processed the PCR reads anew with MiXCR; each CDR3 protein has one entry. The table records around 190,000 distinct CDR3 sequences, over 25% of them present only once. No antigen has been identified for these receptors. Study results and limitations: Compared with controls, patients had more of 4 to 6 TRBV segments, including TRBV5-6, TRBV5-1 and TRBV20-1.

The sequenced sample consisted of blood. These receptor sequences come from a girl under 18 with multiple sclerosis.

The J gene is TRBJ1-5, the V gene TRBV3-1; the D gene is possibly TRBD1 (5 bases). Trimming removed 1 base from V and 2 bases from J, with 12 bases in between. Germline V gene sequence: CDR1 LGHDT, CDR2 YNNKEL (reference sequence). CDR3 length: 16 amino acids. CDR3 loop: CASSQGPLRGNQPQHF. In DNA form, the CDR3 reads TGTGCCAGCAGCCAAGGACCACTCAGGGGCAATCAGCCCCAGCATTTT.

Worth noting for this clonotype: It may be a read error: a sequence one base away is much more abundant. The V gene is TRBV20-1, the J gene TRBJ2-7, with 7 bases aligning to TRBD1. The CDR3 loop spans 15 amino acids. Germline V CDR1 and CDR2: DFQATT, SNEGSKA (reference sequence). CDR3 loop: CSARVGQGESYERYF. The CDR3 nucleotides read TGCAGTGCTAGAGTTGGGCAGGGGGAGTCTTACGAGCGGTACTTC.

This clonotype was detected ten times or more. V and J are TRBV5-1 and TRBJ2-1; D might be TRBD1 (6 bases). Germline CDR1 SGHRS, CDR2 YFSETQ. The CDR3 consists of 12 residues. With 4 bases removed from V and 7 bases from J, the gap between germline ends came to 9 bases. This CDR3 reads CASSATGNEQFF. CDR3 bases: TGCGCCAGCAGCGCCACAGGGAATGAGCAGTTCTTC.

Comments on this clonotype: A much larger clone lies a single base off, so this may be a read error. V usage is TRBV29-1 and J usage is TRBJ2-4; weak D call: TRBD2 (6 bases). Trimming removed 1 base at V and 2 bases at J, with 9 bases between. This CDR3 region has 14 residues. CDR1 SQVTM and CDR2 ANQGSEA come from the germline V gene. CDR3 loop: CSVEGGGTKNIQYF. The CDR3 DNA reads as TGCAGCGTTGAAGGAGGAGGGACCAAAAACATTCAGTACTTC.

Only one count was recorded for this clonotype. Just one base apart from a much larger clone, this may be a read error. The DNA for the CDR3 is TGCAGGGTCCAAGGTTGGGACGGCTCCTATGGCTACACCTTC. The encoded protein is CRVQGWDGSYGYTF. This chain uses TRBV20-1 with TRBJ1-2, with a weak D call TRBD1 (5 bases). The V gene's germline CDR1 is DFQATT and CDR2 SNEGSKA (reference sequence). The CDR3 extends over 14 amino acids.

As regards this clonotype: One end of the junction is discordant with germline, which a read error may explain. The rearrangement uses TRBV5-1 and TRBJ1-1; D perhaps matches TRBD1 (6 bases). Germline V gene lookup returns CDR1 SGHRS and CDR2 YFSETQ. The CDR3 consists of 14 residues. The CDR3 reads CASSLDPGDAEVFF. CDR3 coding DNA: TGCGCCAGCAGCTTGGACCCAGGGGACGCTGAAGTTTTCTTT.

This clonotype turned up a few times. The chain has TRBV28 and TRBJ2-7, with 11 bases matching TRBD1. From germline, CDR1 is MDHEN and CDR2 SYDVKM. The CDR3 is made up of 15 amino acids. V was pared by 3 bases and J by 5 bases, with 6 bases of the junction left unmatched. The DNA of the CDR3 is TGTGCCAGCAGTTTCGTGGACAGGGGGCTACACGAGCAGTACTTC. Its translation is CASSFVDRGLHEQYF.

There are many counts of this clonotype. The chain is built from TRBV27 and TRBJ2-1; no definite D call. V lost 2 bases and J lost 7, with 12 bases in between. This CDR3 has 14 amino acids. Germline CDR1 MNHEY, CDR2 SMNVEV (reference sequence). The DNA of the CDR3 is TGTGCCAGCAGTTTAGGAGTAGTGGGAAATGAGCAGTTCTTC. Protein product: CASSLGVVGNEQFF.

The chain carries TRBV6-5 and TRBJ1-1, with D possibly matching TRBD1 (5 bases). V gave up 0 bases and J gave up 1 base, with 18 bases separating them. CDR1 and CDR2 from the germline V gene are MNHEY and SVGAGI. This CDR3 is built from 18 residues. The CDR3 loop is CASSYSTRAFVRNTEAFF. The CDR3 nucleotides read TGTGCCAGCAGTTACTCGACCAGGGCTTTCGTAAGGAACACTGAAGCTTTCTTT.

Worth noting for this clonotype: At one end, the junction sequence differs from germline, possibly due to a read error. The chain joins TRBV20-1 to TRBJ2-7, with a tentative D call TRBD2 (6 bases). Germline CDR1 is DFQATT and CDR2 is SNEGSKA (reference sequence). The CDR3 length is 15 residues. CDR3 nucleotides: TGTAGTGCCCCCCGGGGGAGACAAGTAACCTACGAGCAGTACTTC. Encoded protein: CSAPRGRQVTYEQYF.

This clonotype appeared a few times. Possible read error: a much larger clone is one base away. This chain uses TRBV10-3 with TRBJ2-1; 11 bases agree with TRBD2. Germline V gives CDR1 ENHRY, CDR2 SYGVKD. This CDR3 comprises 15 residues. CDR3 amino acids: CAVSPGTSGYNEQFF. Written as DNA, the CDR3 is TGTGCCGTCAGCCCCGGGACTAGCGGCTACAATGAGCAGTTCTTC.

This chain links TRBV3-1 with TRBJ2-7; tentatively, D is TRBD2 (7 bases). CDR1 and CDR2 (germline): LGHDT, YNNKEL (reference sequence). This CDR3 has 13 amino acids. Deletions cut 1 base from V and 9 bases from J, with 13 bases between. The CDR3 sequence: CASSQVGGAWQYF. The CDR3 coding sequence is TGTGCCAGCAGCCAAGTGGGGGGGGCCTGGCAGTACTTC.

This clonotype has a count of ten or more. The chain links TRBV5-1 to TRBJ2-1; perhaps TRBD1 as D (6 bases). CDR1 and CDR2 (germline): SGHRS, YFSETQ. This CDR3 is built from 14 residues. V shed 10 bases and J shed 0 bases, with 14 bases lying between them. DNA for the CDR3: TGCGCCCCGCGGACAGTGAGCTCCTACAATGAGCAGTTCTTC. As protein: CAPRTVSSYNEQFF.

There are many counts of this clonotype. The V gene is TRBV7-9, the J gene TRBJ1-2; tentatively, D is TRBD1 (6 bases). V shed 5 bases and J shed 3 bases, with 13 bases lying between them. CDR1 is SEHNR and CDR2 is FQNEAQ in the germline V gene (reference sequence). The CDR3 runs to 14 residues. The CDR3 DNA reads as TGTGCCAGCAGCCGGGCGGAGGGGGACTATGGCTACACCTTC. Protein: CASSRAEGDYGYTF.

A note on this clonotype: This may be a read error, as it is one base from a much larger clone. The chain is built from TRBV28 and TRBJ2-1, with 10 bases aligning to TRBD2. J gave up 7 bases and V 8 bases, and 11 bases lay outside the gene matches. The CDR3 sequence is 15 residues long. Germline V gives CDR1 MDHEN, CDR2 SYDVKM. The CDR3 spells CASSLAGVVGNEQFF. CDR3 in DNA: TGTGCCAGCTCCCTAGCGGGAGTAGTTGGTAATGAGCAGTTCTTC.

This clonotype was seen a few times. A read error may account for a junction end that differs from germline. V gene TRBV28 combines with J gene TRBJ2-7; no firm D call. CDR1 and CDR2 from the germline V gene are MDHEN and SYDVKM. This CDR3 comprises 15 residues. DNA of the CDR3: TGTGCCCGCAGTTTAGCTCAGAGAGACTCCTACGAGCAGTACTTC. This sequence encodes CARSLAQRDSYEQYF.

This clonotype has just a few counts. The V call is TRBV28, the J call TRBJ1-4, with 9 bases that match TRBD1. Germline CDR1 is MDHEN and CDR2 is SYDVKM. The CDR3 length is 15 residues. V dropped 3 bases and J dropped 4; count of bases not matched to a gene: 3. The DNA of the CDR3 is TGTGCCAGCAGTTTCTTGGGACAGGGTAATGAAAAACTGTTTTTT. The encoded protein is CASSFLGQGNEKLFF.